One and the same sample provided the 11 T cell receptor beta chains below, sequenced in a study of Graves' ophthalmopathy and Graves' hyperthyroidism. TCR beta CDR3 regions were amplified from RNA transcripts. HTBI primers served in a first-round RT-PCR, which a second-round multiplex PCR followed. TCRdb redid the calling of the multiplex PCR reads with MiXCR, one entry per CDR3 protein. The repertoire has fewer than 600,000 distinct CDR3 sequences, approximately 15% of them found once; the top ten carry more than 8.5%. Sequencing was performed on blood. The source of these receptors is a woman in her thirties with Graves' ophthalmopathy.

This clonotype has only a few counts. CDR3 nucleotide sequence: TGTGCCTGGAGTCGGGCGGGAGTGGGGGAGACCCAGTACTTC. Protein: CAWSRAGVGETQYF. The chain uses TRBV30 and TRBJ2-5, with 7 bases aligning to TRBD2. This CDR3 has 14 residues. With V trimmed by 2 bases and J by 5 bases, 8 bases remained unmatched. Germline CDR1 GTSNPN, CDR2 SVGIG (reference sequence).

This clonotype was seen a few times. J is TRBJ2-2 and V is TRBV28; TRBD2 matches at 9 bases. Losses at the gene ends were 5 bases for V and 7 bases for J; bases not matched to a gene: 5. Germline V gene lookup returns CDR1 MDHEN and CDR2 SYDVKM. The CDR3 is 14 amino acids. The CDR3 DNA sequence: TGTGCCAGCAGTCGCTTGACTAGCGGCGGGGAGCTGTTTTTT. Its protein is CASSRLTSGGELFF.

This chain connects TRBV6-2 or TRBV6-3 to TRBJ2-7; the match to TRBD1 covers 11 bases. Unmatched junction bases numbered 5, after V lost 8 bases and J lost 2 bases. The CDR3 covers 14 residues. The germline gives CDR1 MNHEY, CDR2 SVGEGT. CDR3 in DNA: TGTGCCAGCGACAAGGGACAGGGGGCCTACGAGCAGTACTTC. Translating gives CASDKGQGAYEQYF.

This clonotype was counted only a few times. The chain is built from TRBV13 and TRBJ2-7; perhaps TRBD1 as D (6 bases). V was pared by 6 bases and J by 5 bases, with 17 bases between. Germline V gene lookup returns CDR1 PRHDT and CDR2 FYEKMQ (reference sequence). The CDR3 loop spans 14 amino acids. In nucleotides, the CDR3 is TGTGCCAGCAGGATAGAGTCCAGGGGTGACGAGCAGTACTTC. Its translation: CASRIESRGDEQYF.

As regards this clonotype: One junction end does not reproduce the germline sequence, and a read error may be involved. The chain employs TRBV11-2 and TRBJ2-4; TRBD2 aligns across 8 bases. Germline values: CDR1 SGHAT, CDR2 FQNNGV. The CDR3 has 17 residues. Here the CDR3 reads CASRHLGAGGAKNIKYF. CDR3 nucleotide sequence: TGTGCCAGCAGGCACCTGGGGGCGGGGGGCGCCAAAAACATTAAGTACTTC.

The sample holds many counts of this clonotype. The rearrangement links TRBV4-1 to TRBJ2-5; D possibly matches TRBD1 or TRBD2 (6 bases each). The germline CDR1 and CDR2 sequences are MGHRA and YSYEKL. The CDR3 is made up of 16 amino acids. The V end lost 0 bases, the J end lost 2 bases, and 13 bases lay between the germline ends. The CDR3 DNA follows: TGCGCCAGCAGCCAAGATCCGAGGGGGAGGCAAGAGACCCAGTACTTC. It encodes CASSQDPRGRQETQYF.

This clonotype was detected only a few times. The chain joins TRBV6-1 to TRBJ1-6; the D is unclear. CDR3 length: 14 residues. CDR1 and CDR2 (germline): MNHNS, SASEGT. V lost 8 bases and J 5 bases, leaving 13 bases between the germline ends. The CDR3 bases are TGTGCCAGCTCCCCGGCGGAAGATAATTCACCCCTCCACTTT. Protein: CASSPAEDNSPLHF.

This clonotype was seen only a few times. This chain joins TRBV5-1 and TRBJ2-7; TRBD1 agrees at 9 bases. Germline V gives CDR1 SGHRS, CDR2 YFSETQ. The CDR3 contains 14 residues. The ends lost 4 bases at V and 6 bases at J; junction bases unmatched: 8. CDR3 region: CASSGTGTEREQYF. The CDR3 nucleotides read TGCGCCAGCAGCGGGACAGGGACGGAGCGCGAGCAGTACTTC.

This clonotype was observed at least ten times. V is TRBV19 and J is TRBJ1-2; possibly TRBD1 for D (6 bases). This CDR3 region has 14 residues. The germline CDR1 and CDR2 sequences are LNHDA and SQIVND (reference sequence). With 6 bases removed from V and 7 bases from J, the gap between germline ends came to 18 bases. The CDR3 nucleotides read TGTGCCAGTAGCATACAGGGAACCCTATTTGGCTACACCTTC. This codes for CASSIQGTLFGYTF.

This clonotype was picked up many times. The germline gene is not matched at one end of the junction; a read error may be the cause. J is TRBJ1-1 and V is TRBV6-1, with a weak D call TRBD1 (5 bases). Germline loops: CDR1 MNHNS, CDR2 SASEGT. The length of the CDR3 is 15 residues. DNA for the CDR3: TGTGCCAGCAGTAAAGCGACAGCAACCAACACTGAAGCTTTCTTT. It yields the protein CASSKATATNTEAFF.

This clonotype was seen ten or more times. The chain is built from TRBV27 and TRBJ1-5, with TRBD1 matching 7 bases. The J segment lost 2 bases and the V segment lost 5 bases, leaving 12 bases of the junction unmatched. The germline V gene has CDR1 MNHEY and CDR2 SMNVEV (reference sequence). The CDR3 is made up of 17 amino acids. CDR3 loop: CASSRTGDAVRNQPQHF. Here the CDR3 DNA reads TGTGCCAGCAGTCGTACAGGGGACGCGGTACGCAATCAGCCCCAGCATTTT.